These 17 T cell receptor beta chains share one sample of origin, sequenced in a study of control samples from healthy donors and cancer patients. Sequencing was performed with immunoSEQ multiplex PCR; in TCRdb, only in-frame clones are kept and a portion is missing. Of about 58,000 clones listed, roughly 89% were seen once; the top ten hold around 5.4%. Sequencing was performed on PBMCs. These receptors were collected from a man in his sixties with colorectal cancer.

CDR3 bases: TGTGCCAGCAGTGCGAATCCGCGCGGCCTAGCGGGGGGGATCACGCAGTATTTT. The encoded protein is CASSANPRGLAGGITQYF. The chain is built from TRBV2 and TRBJ2-3; TRBD2 matches at 12 bases. V trimming: 4 bases; J trimming: 9 bases; junction bases outside the gene matches: 17. Germline V lookup: CDR1 SNHLY, CDR2 FYNNEI. This CDR3 comprises 18 residues.

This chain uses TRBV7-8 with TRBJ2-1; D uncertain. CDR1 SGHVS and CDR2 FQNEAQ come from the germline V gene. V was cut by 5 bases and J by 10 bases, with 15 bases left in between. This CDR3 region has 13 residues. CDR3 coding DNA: TGTGCCAGCAGCCCTTCTCCGGCAGAAGAGCAGTTCTTC. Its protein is CASSPSPAEEQFF.

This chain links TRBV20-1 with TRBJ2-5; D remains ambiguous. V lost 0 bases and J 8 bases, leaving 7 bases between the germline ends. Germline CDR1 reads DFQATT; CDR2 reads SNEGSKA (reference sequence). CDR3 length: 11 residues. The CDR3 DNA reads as TGCAGTGCTAGAGATATTTCTACCCAGTACTTC. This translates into CSARDISTQYF.

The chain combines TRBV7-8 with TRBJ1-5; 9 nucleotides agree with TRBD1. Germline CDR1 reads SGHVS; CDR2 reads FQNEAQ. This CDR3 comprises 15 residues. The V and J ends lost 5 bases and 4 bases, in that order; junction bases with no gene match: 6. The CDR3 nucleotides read TGTGCCAGCAGCCGCCGGGACAGGGCGAATCAGCCCCAGCATTTT. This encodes CASSRRDRANQPQHF.

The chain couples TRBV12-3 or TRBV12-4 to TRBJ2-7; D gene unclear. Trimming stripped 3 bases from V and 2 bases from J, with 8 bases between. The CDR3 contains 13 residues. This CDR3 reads CASSLGQTYEQYF. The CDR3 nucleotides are TGTGCCAGCAGTTTGGGTCAAACCTACGAGCAGTACTTC.

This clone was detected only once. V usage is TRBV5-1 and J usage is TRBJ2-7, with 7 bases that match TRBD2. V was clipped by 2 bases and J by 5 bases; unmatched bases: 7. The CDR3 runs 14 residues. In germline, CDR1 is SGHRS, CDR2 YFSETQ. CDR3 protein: CASSFIQGGDEQYF. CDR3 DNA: TGCGCCAGCAGCTTCATTCAGGGAGGGGACGAGCAGTACTTC.

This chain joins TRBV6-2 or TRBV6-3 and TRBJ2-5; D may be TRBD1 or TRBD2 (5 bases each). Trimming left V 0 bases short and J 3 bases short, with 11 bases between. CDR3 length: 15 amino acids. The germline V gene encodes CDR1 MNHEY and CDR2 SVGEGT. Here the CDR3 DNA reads TGTGCCAGCAGTTACTCCCCCCGGGGCGAAGAGACCCAGTACTTC. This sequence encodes CASSYSPRGEETQYF.

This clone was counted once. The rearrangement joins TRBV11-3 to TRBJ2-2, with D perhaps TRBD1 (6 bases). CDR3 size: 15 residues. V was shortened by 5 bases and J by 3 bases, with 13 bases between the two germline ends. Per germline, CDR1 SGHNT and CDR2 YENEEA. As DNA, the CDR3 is TGTGCCAGCAGCATCTCTCAGGGGTACACCGGGGAGCTGTTTTTT. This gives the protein CASSISQGYTGELFF. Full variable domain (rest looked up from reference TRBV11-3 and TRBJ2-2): EAGVVQSPRYKIIEKKQPVAFWCNPISGHNTLYWYLQNLGQGPELLIRYENEEAVDDSQLPKDRFSAERLKGVDSTLKIQPAELGDSAVYLCASSISQGYTGELFFGEGSRLTVL.

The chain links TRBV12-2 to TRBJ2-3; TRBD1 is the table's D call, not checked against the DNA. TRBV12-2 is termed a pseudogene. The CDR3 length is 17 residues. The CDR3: CASRLATPGQDRGTQYF. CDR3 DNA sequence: TGTGCAAGTCGCTTAGCCACCCCGGGACAGGACCGGGGTACGCAGTATTTT.

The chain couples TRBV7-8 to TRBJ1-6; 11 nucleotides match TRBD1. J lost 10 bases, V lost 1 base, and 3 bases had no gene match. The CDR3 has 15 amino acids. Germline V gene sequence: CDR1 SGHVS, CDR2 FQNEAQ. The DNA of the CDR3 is TGTGCCAGCAGCTTAGGTGGGACAGGGGGATCACCCCTCCACTTT. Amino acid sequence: CASSLGGTGGSPLHF.

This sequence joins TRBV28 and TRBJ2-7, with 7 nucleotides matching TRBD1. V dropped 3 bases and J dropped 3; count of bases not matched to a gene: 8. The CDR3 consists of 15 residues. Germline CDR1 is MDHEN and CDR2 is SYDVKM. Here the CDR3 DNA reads TGTGCCAGCAGTTTTCGGCCAGGGGGTTACTACGAGCAGTACTTC. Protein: CASSFRPGGYYEQYF.

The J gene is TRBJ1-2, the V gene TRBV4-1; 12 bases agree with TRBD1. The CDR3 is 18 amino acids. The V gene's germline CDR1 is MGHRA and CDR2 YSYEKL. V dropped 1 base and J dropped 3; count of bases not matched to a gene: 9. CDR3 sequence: CASSQARDRGREDYGYTF. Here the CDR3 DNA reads TGCGCCAGCAGCCAAGCCCGGGACAGGGGGCGGGAAGACTATGGCTACACCTTC.

The CDR3 DNA reads as TGTGCCAGCACAAGACAGGGGGCGCGGAATTCACCCCTCCACTTT. Its translation is CASTRQGARNSPLHF. V and J are TRBV6-5 and TRBJ1-6; 10 nucleotides align to TRBD1. J was trimmed by 7 bases and V by 7 bases; bases with no gene match: 7. The CDR3 is 15 amino acids. The germline V gene has CDR1 MNHEY and CDR2 SVGAGI.

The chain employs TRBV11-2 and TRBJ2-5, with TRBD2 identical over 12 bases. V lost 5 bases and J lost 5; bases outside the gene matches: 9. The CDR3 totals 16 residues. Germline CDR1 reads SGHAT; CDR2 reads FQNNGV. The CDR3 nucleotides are TGTGCCAGCAGCCGGGGTGGACTAGCGGGATTTGAGACCCAGTACTTC. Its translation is CASSRGGLAGFETQYF.

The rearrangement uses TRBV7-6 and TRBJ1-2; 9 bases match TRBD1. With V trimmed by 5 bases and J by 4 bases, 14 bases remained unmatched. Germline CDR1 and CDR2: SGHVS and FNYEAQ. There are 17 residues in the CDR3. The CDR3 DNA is TGTGCCAGCAGCGTTAGCCCCCTTCTACAGGGGGCCTATGGCTACACCTTC. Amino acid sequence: CASSVSPLLQGAYGYTF.

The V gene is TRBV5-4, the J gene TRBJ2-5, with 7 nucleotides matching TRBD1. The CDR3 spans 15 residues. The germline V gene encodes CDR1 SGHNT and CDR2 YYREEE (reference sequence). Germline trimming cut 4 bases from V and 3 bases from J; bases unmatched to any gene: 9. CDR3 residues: CASSRVDTGEETQYF. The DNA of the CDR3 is TGTGCCAGCAGCCGCGTGGACACAGGGGAAGAGACCCAGTACTTC.

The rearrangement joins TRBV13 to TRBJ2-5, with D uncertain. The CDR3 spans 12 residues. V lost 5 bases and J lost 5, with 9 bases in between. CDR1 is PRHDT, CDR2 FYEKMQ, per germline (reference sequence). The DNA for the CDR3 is TGTGCCAGCAGCCAGACTGCGGAGACCCAGTACTTC. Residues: CASSQTAETQYF.